This T cell receptor (beta chain) stems from a study of T cell repertoires in cytomegalovirus infection. In its sample, this clonotype was seen a few times. Its antigen is as yet unknown. TCRdb redid the calling of the reads with MiXCR, one entry per CDR3 protein. The sample shows about a million distinct CDR3 sequences, 31% of them seen only once. Trimming left V 3 bases short and J 7 bases short, with 14 bases between. Germline lookup yields CDR1 SGHRS and CDR2 YFSETQ. The CDR3 runs 13 residues. The sequence derives from a human donor in good health (CMV status not recorded). Some clones in this sample may be carry-over from other donors' samples. The input for sequencing was cultured CD8+ T cells from PBMCs, taken from culture after CMV antigen stimulation. V and J are TRBV5-1 and TRBJ2-7; D is perhaps TRBD1 (5 bases). CDR3 bases: TGCGCCAGCAGCTGGTCCAGGGCTGGGGAGCAGTACTTC. It encodes CASSWSRAGEQYF.